The rows below give T cell receptor beta chains drawn from one sample of a study of T cells in localized non-small cell lung cancer. The table came from immunoSEQ multiplex PCR; TCRdb's copy has only in-frame clones and leaves some out. The sample records under 45,000 clones, around 83% being singletons. This material consisted of PBMCs, taken before any cancer treatment. These receptor sequences come from a man between 40 and 69 years old with stage II lung adenocarcinoma. Each CDR3 is given with its conserved first and last residue. A D gene is named only where the DNA matches it firmly. Clone size is stated in some rows and not others, as once, few, many or a class when expanded.

abundance: NA
v_gene: TRBV2
j_gene: TRBJ2-5
d_gene: NA
CDR3nt: TGTGCCAGCAGTGATCGGGCAGGGAGAGGGGAGACCCAGTACTTC
CDR3aa: CASSDRAGRGETQYF

abundance: NA
v_gene: TRBV11-2
j_gene: TRBJ2-7
d_gene: NA
CDR3nt: TGTGCCAGCAGCTTAGATCCCGGGGAATCCGAGCAGTACTTC
CDR3aa: CASSLDPGESEQYF

abundance: few
v_gene: TRBV19
j_gene: TRBJ1-5
d_gene: NA
CDR3nt: TGTGCCAGTAGTAGGGACGCCGAGCCCCAGCATTTT
CDR3aa: CASSRDAEPQHF

abundance: NA
v_gene: TRBV5-4
j_gene: TRBJ1-1
d_gene: NA
CDR3nt: TGTGCCAGCAGCAACGCCCTTGAAGTACTCGCTGAAGCTTTCTTT
CDR3aa: CASSNALEVLAEAFF

abundance: once
v_gene: TRBV6-5
j_gene: TRBJ1-5
d_gene: NA
CDR3nt: TGTGCCAGCAGGGTGGACGGTGTCGGCAATCAGCCCCAGCATTTT
CDR3aa: CASRVDGVGNQPQHF

abundance: NA
v_gene: TRBV27
j_gene: TRBJ2-7
d_gene: NA
CDR3nt: TGTGCCAGCAGTAGGCGGGACGGTTTCTACGAGCAGTACTTC
CDR3aa: CASSRRDGFYEQYF

abundance: NA
v_gene: TRBV30
j_gene: TRBJ1-3
d_gene: NA
CDR3nt: TGTGCCTGGAGGCCCCCAGCGAGCTCTGGAAACACCATATATTTT
CDR3aa: CAWRPPASSGNTIYF

abundance: NA
v_gene: TRBV4-2
j_gene: TRBJ1-2
d_gene: TRBD1
CDR3nt: TGTGCCAGCAGCCAAGAAGGGGGACAGGGGTATAGCTACACCTTC
CDR3aa: CASSQEGGQGYSYTF

abundance: NA
v_gene: TRBV5-5
j_gene: TRBJ1-6
d_gene: NA
CDR3nt: TGTGCCAGCAGCCTGGATGGACAGACAGCTAATTCACCCCTCCACTTT
CDR3aa: CASSLDGQTANSPLHF

abundance: NA
v_gene: TRBV15
j_gene: TRBJ2-6
d_gene: NA
CDR3nt: TGTGCCACCAGCTCGCGCTTCTCTGGGGCCAACGTCCTGACTTTC
CDR3aa: CATSSRFSGANVLTF

abundance: NA
v_gene: TRBV9
j_gene: TRBJ2-2
d_gene: NA
CDR3nt: TGTGCCAGCAGCGGGTCCCCAGGGGGAGGGATCGGGGAGCTGTTTTTT
CDR3aa: CASSGSPGGGIGELFF

abundance: NA
v_gene: TRBV4-1
j_gene: TRBJ2-7
d_gene: TRBD1
CDR3nt: TGTGCCAGCAGCCAGCCCTCCCGGGACAGGTCCTACGAGCAGTACTTC
CDR3aa: CASSQPSRDRSYEQYF

abundance: NA
v_gene: TRBV7-9
j_gene: TRBJ1-4
d_gene: TRBD1
CDR3nt: TGTGCCAGCAGCCTCCCATGTGGGGACAGGAACGCAACTAATGAAAAACTGTTTTTT
CDR3aa: CASSLPCGDRNATNEKLFF

abundance: NA
v_gene: TRBV18
j_gene: TRBJ1-5
d_gene: TRBD1
CDR3nt: TGTGCCAGCTCACCACAACCGGGACAGGACATAAGAGGTCAGCCCCAGCATTTT
CDR3aa: CASSPQPGQDIRGQPQHF

abundance: NA
v_gene: TRBV7-9
j_gene: TRBJ2-2
d_gene: NA
CDR3nt: TGTGCCAGCAGCTTAGCAGGGGAACTCACCGGGGAGCTGTTTTTT
CDR3aa: CASSLAGELTGELFF

abundance: NA
v_gene: TRBV5-1
j_gene: TRBJ2-1
d_gene: TRBD2
CDR3nt: TGCGCCAGCAGCTTGGCCGGGACTACCTCCTACAATGAGCAGTTCTTC
CDR3aa: CASSLAGTTSYNEQFF

abundance: NA
v_gene: TRBV11-3
j_gene: TRBJ2-1
d_gene: TRBD2
CDR3nt: TGTGCCAGCAGCCAAGAGACTAGCGGGATTGATGAGCAGTTCTTC
CDR3aa: CASSQETSGIDEQFF

abundance: NA
v_gene: TRBV27
j_gene: TRBJ1-2
d_gene: NA
CDR3nt: TGTGCCAGCAGTTTTCGAGGTGGGGATGGCTACACCTTC
CDR3aa: CASSFRGGDGYTF

abundance: NA
v_gene: TRBV6-6
j_gene: TRBJ1-1
d_gene: NA
CDR3nt: TGTGCCAGCAGTTCCACATTATTAGGAGCAACTGAAGCTTTCTTT
CDR3aa: CASSSTLLGATEAFF

abundance: NA
v_gene: TRBV9
j_gene: TRBJ2-3
d_gene: NA
CDR3nt: TGTGCCAGCAGCGTAGCCCCTAACACAGATACGCAGTATTTT
CDR3aa: CASSVAPNTDTQYF

abundance: few
v_gene: TRBV18
j_gene: TRBJ2-5
d_gene: NA
CDR3nt: TGTGCCAGCTCACCACTCGGCGGCGAGAATCTTAGGGGGACCCAGTACTTC
CDR3aa: CASSPLGGENLRGTQYF

abundance: NA
v_gene: TRBV7-6
j_gene: TRBJ2-5
d_gene: TRBD2
CDR3nt: TGTGCCAGCACCCGTAGCGGGGCCCAAGAGACCCAGTACTTC
CDR3aa: CASTRSGAQETQYF

abundance: once
v_gene: TRBV6-5
j_gene: TRBJ2-1
d_gene: TRBD1
CDR3nt: TGTGCCAGCAGTAAAACAGGGGACTACAATGAGCAGTTCTTC
CDR3aa: CASSKTGDYNEQFF

abundance: NA
v_gene: TRBV5-1
j_gene: TRBJ1-5
d_gene: TRBD1
CDR3nt: TGCGCCAGCAGCTCGGGGACAGGGGAAAGCAATCAGCCCCAGCATTTT
CDR3aa: CASSSGTGESNQPQHF

abundance: NA
v_gene: TRBV5-1
j_gene: TRBJ2-3
d_gene: NA
CDR3nt: TGCGCCAGCAGTCAAGGGGCCGGGGCTTCTAGCACAGATACGCAGTATTTT
CDR3aa: CASSQGAGASSTDTQYF

abundance: NA
v_gene: TRBV28
j_gene: TRBJ2-6
d_gene: NA
CDR3nt: TGTGCCAGCAGTAAAGACAGTTCTGGGGCCAACGTCCTGACTTTC
CDR3aa: CASSKDSSGANVLTF

abundance: NA
v_gene: TRBV6-6
j_gene: TRBJ2-1
d_gene: NA
CDR3nt: TGTGCCAGCAGCGGCTACCCGCGGAATGAGCAGTTCTTC
CDR3aa: CASSGYPRNEQFF

abundance: NA
v_gene: TRBV5-1
j_gene: TRBJ2-5
d_gene: NA
CDR3nt: TGCGCCAGCAGCCGAACCGGGACTCAAAAAGAGACCCAGTACTTC
CDR3aa: CASSRTGTQKETQYF

abundance: NA
v_gene: TRBV6-6
j_gene: TRBJ2-1
d_gene: NA
CDR3nt: TGTGCCAGCAGTTACACGGACTCAAATGAGCAGTTCTTC
CDR3aa: CASSYTDSNEQFF

abundance: NA
v_gene: TRBV6-1
j_gene: TRBJ1-2
d_gene: TRBD1
CDR3nt: TGTGCCAGCAGTCCTGGGACAGGGGTTTACTATGGCTACACCTTC
CDR3aa: CASSPGTGVYYGYTF

abundance: NA
v_gene: TRBV4-3
j_gene: TRBJ2-7
d_gene: TRBD1
CDR3nt: TGCGCCAGCAGCCAAGGGACAGGGGTCTCCTACGAGCAGTACTTC
CDR3aa: CASSQGTGVSYEQYF

abundance: NA
v_gene: TRBV5-1
j_gene: TRBJ2-5
d_gene: TRBD1
CDR3nt: TGCGCCAGCAGCATTGGGACAGTTCAAGAGACCCAGTACTTC
CDR3aa: CASSIGTVQETQYF

abundance: NA
v_gene: TRBV28
j_gene: TRBJ2-3
d_gene: NA
CDR3nt: TGTGCCAGCAGTTTGAGGGCTCCATTCCGTTCTAGCACAGATACGCAGTATTTT
CDR3aa: CASSLRAPFRSSTDTQYF

abundance: NA
v_gene: TRBV7-8
j_gene: TRBJ2-2
d_gene: NA
CDR3nt: TGTGCCAGCAGCAGGACATCGAACACCGGGGAGCTGTTTTTT
CDR3aa: CASSRTSNTGELFF

abundance: NA
v_gene: TRBV5-4
j_gene: TRBJ2-7
d_gene: TRBD2
CDR3nt: TGTGCCAGCAGCTTAGGGACCGGACTAGCGGGAGGTCGGGAATCCTACGAGCAGTACTTC
CDR3aa: CASSLGTGLAGGRESYEQYF

abundance: NA
v_gene: TRBV15
j_gene: TRBJ2-5
d_gene: NA
CDR3nt: TGTGCCACCAGCAGAGGAAGGAAAGAGACCCAGTACTTC
CDR3aa: CATSRGRKETQYF

abundance: NA
v_gene: TRBV6-5
j_gene: TRBJ2-7
d_gene: TRBD1
CDR3nt: TGTGCCAGCACCAGACAGGGGCTCTCAGGGGAGCAGTACTTC
CDR3aa: CASTRQGLSGEQYF

abundance: NA
v_gene: TRBV18
j_gene: TRBJ2-4
d_gene: TRBD2
CDR3nt: TGTGCCAGCTCACCACCGGAACTAGCGGGAACCAAAAACATTCAGTACTTC
CDR3aa: CASSPPELAGTKNIQYF

abundance: NA
v_gene: TRBV19
j_gene: TRBJ2-2
d_gene: NA
CDR3nt: TGTGCCAGTAGTCCGCCCGGGGAGCTGTTTTTT
CDR3aa: CASSPPGELFF

abundance: few
v_gene: TRBV29-1
j_gene: TRBJ2-7
d_gene: NA
CDR3nt: TGCAGCGTCCGCAGGGAGACCTACGAGCAGTACTTC
CDR3aa: CSVRRETYEQYF

abundance: NA
v_gene: TRBV6-6
j_gene: TRBJ2-7
d_gene: NA
CDR3nt: TGTGCCAGCGGTTCGGACCAATCCTACGAGCAGTACTTC
CDR3aa: CASGSDQSYEQYF

abundance: NA
v_gene: TRBV7-8
j_gene: TRBJ2-1
d_gene: NA
CDR3nt: TGTGCCAGCAGCTTAAGCCGGGACGAGCAGTTCTTC
CDR3aa: CASSLSRDEQFF

abundance: NA
v_gene: TRBV11-3
j_gene: TRBJ2-2
d_gene: NA
CDR3nt: TGTGCCAGCAGCTTAGTTGGGGGTGTGGGCACCGGGGAGCTGTTTTTT
CDR3aa: CASSLVGGVGTGELFF

abundance: NA
v_gene: TRBV5-1
j_gene: TRBJ2-1
d_gene: TRBD2
CDR3nt: TGCGCCAGCAGCTTGGATAGTAGCGGGGGGTCCTACAATGAGCAGTTCTTC
CDR3aa: CASSLDSSGGSYNEQFF

abundance: NA
v_gene: TRBV5-4
j_gene: TRBJ1-2
d_gene: NA
CDR3nt: TGTGCCAGCAGCCCGCGGGACGGATATGGCTACACCTTC
CDR3aa: CASSPRDGYGYTF

abundance: once
v_gene: TRBV10-2
j_gene: TRBJ2-7
d_gene: NA
CDR3nt: TGCGCCAGCAGTGAGTCCAGTGGGGGCGAGCAGTACTTC
CDR3aa: CASSESSGGEQYF

abundance: NA
v_gene: TRBV30
j_gene: TRBJ1-2
d_gene: NA
CDR3nt: TGTGCCTGTCAGGGGAGTTGGGTTAATGGCTACACCTTC
CDR3aa: CACQGSWVNGYTF

abundance: NA
v_gene: TRBV7-2
j_gene: TRBJ2-7
d_gene: NA
CDR3nt: TGTGCCAGCAGCCCGAGGACCCGTAGCTACGAGCAGTACTTC
CDR3aa: CASSPRTRSYEQYF

abundance: NA
v_gene: TRBV5-1
j_gene: TRBJ2-7
d_gene: TRBD1
CDR3nt: TGCGCCAGCAGCGTCGGGACAGTGGGGACCTACGAGCAGTACTTC
CDR3aa: CASSVGTVGTYEQYF

abundance: NA
v_gene: TRBV12-5
j_gene: TRBJ2-7
d_gene: TRBD1
CDR3nt: TGTGCTAGTGGTTGGGGACAGGGAACCTACGAGCAGTACTTC
CDR3aa: CASGWGQGTYEQYF

abundance: NA
v_gene: TRBV27
j_gene: TRBJ2-3
d_gene: NA
CDR3nt: TGTGCCAGCAGTTTAAGGCCAACCGATACGCAGTATTTT
CDR3aa: CASSLRPTDTQYF

abundance: NA
v_gene: TRBV6-6
j_gene: TRBJ2-7
d_gene: NA
CDR3nt: TGTGCCAGCAGTTACCACCTAGCTTCTCCAGAATACGAGCAGTACTTC
CDR3aa: CASSYHLASPEYEQYF

abundance: NA
v_gene: TRBV19
j_gene: TRBJ1-4
d_gene: NA
CDR3nt: TGTGCCAGTAGTATACGCTGGGGGCGAGGTGAAAAACTGTTTTTT
CDR3aa: CASSIRWGRGEKLFF

abundance: NA
v_gene: TRBV6-6
j_gene: TRBJ1-1
d_gene: NA
CDR3nt: TGTGCCAGCAGTCTCCCGGCAACTGAAGCTTTCTTT
CDR3aa: CASSLPATEAFF

abundance: NA
v_gene: TRBV27
j_gene: TRBJ2-7
d_gene: NA
CDR3nt: TGTGCCAGCAGTCCCCAAAGACAGGTTTCCTTCGGGGAGCAGTACTTC
CDR3aa: CASSPQRQVSFGEQYF

abundance: NA
v_gene: TRBV7-2
j_gene: TRBJ1-1
d_gene: NA
CDR3nt: TGTGCCAGCAGCTTAGCTAGGGGCGTTAACACTGAAGCTTTCTTT
CDR3aa: CASSLARGVNTEAFF

abundance: NA
v_gene: TRBV7-8
j_gene: TRBJ2-7
d_gene: TRBD2
CDR3nt: TGTGCCAGCAGCTTAGGTGTACTAGCGGGGGGCATGGGGAGCTCCTACGAGCAGTACTTC
CDR3aa: CASSLGVLAGGMGSSYEQYF

abundance: NA
v_gene: TRBV7-2
j_gene: TRBJ2-5
d_gene: NA
CDR3nt: TGTGCCAGCAGCCGAAGGACAGCCCAAGAGACCCAGTACTTC
CDR3aa: CASSRRTAQETQYF

abundance: NA
v_gene: TRBV7-3
j_gene: TRBJ2-3
d_gene: TRBD1
CDR3nt: TGTGCCAGCGGTCCGGGACAGAGCACAGATACGCAGTATTTT
CDR3aa: CASGPGQSTDTQYF